This section outlines one T cell receptor beta chain sequence together with its context. Its matching antigen is unknown. V dropped 5 bases and J dropped 4; count of bases not matched to a gene: 2. This CDR3 spans 14 amino acids. CDR1 and CDR2 from the germline V gene are SGHNT and YENEEA. Only in-frame clones appear in the TCRdb table, and some are missing; sequencing was by immunoSEQ multiplex PCR. The repertoire has about 70,000 clones, roughly 94% of them found once; the top ten carry 1.5% to 2%. This entry is derived from a study of T cell clonotyping in hematopoietic cell transplantation. Whole-study results and caveats: Few recipient clonotypes overlapped donors; over 97% were de novo at given depth. Higher Inverse Simpson Index values in graft donor and pretransplant recipient predicted broader posttransplant TCR diversity.

This chain joins TRBV11-3 and TRBJ2-1; 10 nucleotides line up with TRBD2. Material: peripheral blood mononuclear cells. The receptor comes from a man in his forties or fifties in good health. Some clones in this sample may be carry-over from other donors' samples. CDR3 amino acids: CASSTGLAYNEQFF. The CDR3 DNA follows: TGTGCCAGCAGCACGGGACTAGCGTACAATGAGCAGTTCTTC.